One sample yielded the 27 T cell receptor beta chains listed below, sequenced in a study of blood T cell repertoires in COVID-19. The repertoire was sequenced with immunoSEQ multiplex PCR; TCRdb's copy has only in-frame clones and lacks some. This table holds about 390,000 clones, around 87% found once. Input material: peripheral blood. The receptor source for this set is a woman aged 55-70 years with COVID-19, enrolled during active disease.

The chain is built from TRBV15 and TRBJ2-2, with D tentatively TRBD2 (5 bases). Germline values: CDR1 LNHNV, CDR2 YYDKDF (reference sequence). Trimming shortened V by 0 bases and J by 6 bases, and 14 bases separated the two germline ends. The CDR3 runs to 16 residues. Here the CDR3 reads CATSRDQWETSGELFF. CDR3 nucleotide sequence: TGTGCCACCAGCAGAGATCAGTGGGAGACGTCCGGGGAGCTGTTTTTT.

A note on this clone: Other DNA sequences of this sample code for an identical CDR3. The chain employs TRBV3-1 (or the pseudogene TRBV3-2) and TRBJ2-1; TRBD2 matches at 9 bases. Germline V CDR1 and CDR2: LGHDT, YNNKEL (reference sequence). The V segment lost 0 bases and the J segment 4 bases; nucleotides outside the gene matches: 4. The CDR3 covers 16 residues. The CDR3 protein is CASSQDRLAGYNEQFF. The DNA for the CDR3 is TGTGCCAGCAGCCAAGATCGTCTAGCGGGGTACAATGAGCAGTTCTTC.

The chain links TRBV2 to TRBJ2-5, with TRBD1 matching 7 bases. V was clipped by 8 bases and J by 5 bases; unmatched bases: 20. CDR1 is SNHLY, CDR2 FYNNEI, per germline. The CDR3 totals 17 residues. The CDR3 coding sequence is TGTGCCAGCGAAATTCCGAGAGGGGACAGTAAGCGTGAGACCCAGTACTTC. Amino acids: CASEIPRGDSKRETQYF.

CDR3 in DNA: TGTGCCAGCAGCTTAGGAGGGGGCGTGTATGGCTACACCTTC. Translating it yields CASSLGGGVYGYTF. The V gene is TRBV7-9, the J gene TRBJ1-2; TRBD1 matches 7 bases. V shed 1 base, J shed 5 bases, and the junction held 4 bases outside the gene matches. CDR1 and CDR2 (germline): SEHNR, FQNEAQ (reference sequence). The CDR3 sequence is 14 residues long.

This chain connects TRBV7-8 to TRBJ2-7, with 11 positions matching TRBD1. This CDR3 is built from 15 residues. The germline V gene has CDR1 SGHVS and CDR2 FQNEAQ. V trimming: 4 bases; J trimming: 5 bases; junction bases outside the gene matches: 7. CDR3 residues: CASSSRTGGFNEQYF. In DNA form, the CDR3 reads TGTGCCAGCAGCTCCCGGACAGGGGGCTTCAACGAGCAGTACTTC.

The chain is built from TRBV6-5 and TRBJ1-4, with a weak D call TRBD1 (6 bases). The CDR3 is 14 amino acids. Germline CDR1 is MNHEY and CDR2 is SVGAGI. The V and J ends lost 5 bases and 7 bases respectively, with 14 bases between them. The CDR3: CASSKQGRSEKLFF. The CDR3, as DNA: TGTGCCAGCAGTAAACAGGGTAGAAGTGAAAAACTGTTTTTT.

The J gene is TRBJ2-1, the V gene TRBV4-2; 8 nucleotides line up with TRBD2. From germline, CDR1 is LGHNA and CDR2 YNFKEQ. The CDR3 runs 15 residues. V trimming: 0 bases; J trimming: 10 bases; junction bases outside the gene matches: 8. The CDR3 protein is CASSQDVRGGSEQFF. The DNA for the CDR3 is TGTGCCAGCAGCCAAGATGTTCGGGGGGGCAGCGAGCAGTTCTTC.

The chain employs TRBV6-5 and TRBJ2-5; D not certain. The length of the CDR3 is 14 residues. The germline gives CDR1 MNHEY, CDR2 SVGAGI. V lost 5 bases and J 0 bases, leaving 10 bases between the germline ends. The CDR3 is CASSPMEYQETQYF. CDR3 bases: TGTGCCAGCAGTCCCATGGAGTACCAAGAGACCCAGTACTTC.

The CDR3 here is CSVEGGRFPYEQYF. As DNA, the CDR3 is TGCAGCGTTGAAGGCGGGAGGTTCCCCTACGAGCAGTACTTC. V is TRBV29-1 and J is TRBJ2-7; 8 nucleotides align to TRBD2. The germline gives CDR1 SQVTM, CDR2 ANQGSEA. This CDR3 spans 14 amino acids. J was trimmed by 2 bases and V by 1 base; bases with no gene match: 4.

The chain joins TRBV9 to TRBJ1-2; the D gene is possibly TRBD1 (6 bases). V was trimmed by 4 bases and J by 3 bases, leaving 13 bases between them. CDR3 size: 14 residues. Per germline, CDR1 SGDLS and CDR2 YYNGEE. The CDR3 loop reads CASSPLGQHYGYTF. The CDR3 bases are TGTGCCAGCAGCCCTCTGGGACAACACTATGGCTACACCTTC.

This chain connects TRBV28 to TRBJ1-5; 9 nucleotides agree with TRBD1. CDR1 is MDHEN and CDR2 is SYDVKM in the germline V gene. The CDR3 spans 16 residues. The V segment lost 5 bases and the J segment 4 bases; nucleotides outside the gene matches: 9. The CDR3 spells CASSPPGTGRNQPQHF. Written as DNA, the CDR3 is TGTGCCAGCAGTCCCCCCGGGACAGGGCGTAATCAGCCCCAGCATTTT.

CDR3 sequence reads: CASSQDRNRAYGYTF. CDR3 coding DNA: TGTGCCAGCAGCCAAGATAGGAACAGGGCCTATGGCTACACCTTC. The J gene is TRBJ1-2, the V gene TRBV3-1 (or the pseudogene TRBV3-2), with D possibly TRBD1 on 6 matching bases. The CDR3 runs to 15 residues. V was trimmed by 0 bases and J by 4 bases, leaving 12 bases between them. In germline, CDR1 is LGHDT, CDR2 YNNKEL (reference sequence).

V is TRBV3-1 (or the pseudogene TRBV3-2) and J is TRBJ1-2; 9 nucleotides agree with TRBD1. The germline gives CDR1 LGHDT, CDR2 YNNKEL (reference sequence). The J segment lost 4 bases and the V segment lost 3 bases, leaving 3 bases of the junction unmatched. This CDR3 spans 14 amino acids. The CDR3 region is CASSQGQGFYGYTF. CDR3 coding DNA: TGTGCCAGCAGCCAGGGACAGGGCTTCTATGGCTACACCTTC.

The V call is TRBV2, the J call TRBJ1-4; 8 bases map to TRBD1. The CDR3 runs to 15 residues. The germline V gene encodes CDR1 SNHLY and CDR2 FYNNEI. The V and J ends lost 6 bases and 7 bases, in that order; junction bases with no gene match: 10. The CDR3 sequence: CASRPIDRGTEKLFF. The CDR3 DNA is TGTGCCAGCAGACCCATTGACAGGGGCACTGAAAAACTGTTTTTT.

This clone was seen many times. This chain uses TRBV29-1 with TRBJ1-2; no firm D call. Trimming took 1 base from V and 8 from J, leaving 17 bases between them. CDR1 SQVTM and CDR2 ANQGSEA come from the germline V gene. This CDR3 region has 14 residues. The CDR3 coding sequence is TGCAGCGTTGAAGTTCTCGAGGGTAAAGGGGGCTACACCTTC. Translating it yields CSVEVLEGKGGYTF.

The chain has TRBV4-1 and TRBJ1-2; the match to TRBD1 covers 7 bases. Germline V gene sequence: CDR1 MGHRA, CDR2 YSYEKL. The CDR3 covers 14 residues. Trimming cost V 1 base and J 4 bases; bases outside gene matches: 3. The chain's CDR3 is CASSQGQGGYGYTF. The CDR3, as DNA: TGCGCCAGCAGCCAAGGACAGGGAGGCTATGGCTACACCTTC.

The rearrangement links TRBV7-3 to TRBJ2-3; tentative D call: TRBD1 (6 bases). Germline V lookup: CDR1 SGHTA, CDR2 FQGTGA. V gave up 1 base and J gave up 2 bases, with 10 bases separating them. CDR3 size: 15 residues. As DNA, the CDR3 is TGTGCCAGCAGCTTAAGGGGACACGACACAGATACGCAGTATTTT. Amino acid sequence: CASSLRGHDTDTQYF.

The CDR3 spells CASSGRDRSNQPQHF. CDR3 coding DNA: TGTGCCAGCAGCGGCCGGGACAGGAGCAATCAGCCCCAGCATTTT. The gene calls are TRBV21-1 and TRBJ1-5; whether TRBD1, the table's D call, matches the DNA was not checked. TRBV21-1 is flagged as a pseudogene. The CDR3 has 15 residues.

The chain uses TRBV10-1 and TRBJ1-3, with 11 nucleotides matching TRBD1. Germline loops: CDR1 WNHNN, CDR2 SYGVQD (reference sequence). This CDR3 is built from 16 residues. Unmatched junction bases numbered 6, after V lost 5 bases and J lost 3 bases. The CDR3 spells CASSYRDRGGGNTIYF. The DNA of the CDR3 is TGCGCCAGCAGTTACCGGGACAGGGGGGGTGGAAACACCATATATTTT.

The J gene is TRBJ1-2, the V gene TRBV2, with 7 nucleotides matching TRBD1. CDR3 length equals 13 residues. With 6 bases clipped from V and 6 bases from J, the junction kept 7 bases outside the gene matches. Germline CDR1 is SNHLY and CDR2 is FYNNEI. CDR3 protein: CASRIGQAHGYTF. The CDR3 DNA follows: TGTGCCAGCAGGATTGGACAGGCACATGGCTACACCTTC.

The chain uses TRBV30 and TRBJ2-7; D remains ambiguous. The V gene's germline CDR1 is GTSNPN and CDR2 SVGIG (reference sequence). This CDR3 is 13 amino acids long. V was clipped by 4 bases and J by 2 bases, with 12 bases between them. The DNA of the CDR3 is TGTGCCTGGACCCCTCAGCGCCCCTACGAGCAGTACTTC. Its protein product is CAWTPQRPYEQYF.

This clone was observed a few times. The genes are TRBV28 and TRBJ1-1, with 8 bases fitting TRBD1. Germline assignment: CDR1 MDHEN and CDR2 SYDVKM. CDR3 length equals 14 residues. The J segment lost 1 base and the V segment lost 3 bases, leaving 1 base of the junction unmatched. This chain's CDR3 is CASSLGQANTEAFF. The CDR3 nucleotides read TGTGCCAGCAGTTTGGGACAGGCGAACACTGAAGCTTTCTTT.

This clone was observed a handful of times. Other DNA sequences in the sample encode the same CDR3. V is TRBV9 and J is TRBJ2-5, with 8 bases matching TRBD2. There are 14 residues in the CDR3. The V gene's germline CDR1 is SGDLS and CDR2 YYNGEE. J lost 5 bases, V lost 0 bases, and 3 bases had no gene match. CDR3 residues: CASSVAGGPETQYF. The CDR3 region has the DNA TGTGCCAGCAGCGTAGCGGGGGGGCCCGAGACCCAGTACTTC.

This chain joins TRBV6-5 and TRBJ1-5; tentatively, D is TRBD1 (6 bases). V lost 7 bases and J 6 bases, leaving 16 bases between the germline ends. The CDR3 consists of 14 residues. The germline CDR1 and CDR2 sequences are MNHEY and SVGAGI. In DNA, the CDR3 is TGTGCCAGCATTCTACAGGGAAAGGGTCAGCCCCAGCATTTT. Amino acids: CASILQGKGQPQHF.

The chain employs TRBV7-2 and TRBJ2-3, with D tentatively TRBD2 (7 bases). The CDR3 spans 17 residues. CDR1 is SGHTA and CDR2 is FQGNSA in the germline V gene. The V gene lost 6 bases and the J gene lost 2 bases, with 21 bases spanning the gap. DNA of the CDR3: TGTGCCAGCAGTGGTTGGGGGGGGGCCCCCCTCACAGATACGCAGTATTTT. Residues: CASSGWGGAPLTDTQYF.

The chain employs TRBV2 and TRBJ2-1; 11 nucleotides match TRBD2. The trim removed 3 bases at V and 10 bases at J, leaving 8 bases unmatched. The CDR3 is 15 residues long. In germline, CDR1 is SNHLY, CDR2 FYNNEI. CDR3 nucleotides: TGTGCCAGCAGTGAGGGTAGCGGGGGGGCCCTGGAGCAGTTCTTC. Translation: CASSEGSGGALEQFF.

This chain uses TRBV5-4 with TRBJ1-2, with D perhaps matching TRBD1 (6 bases). From germline, CDR1 is SGHNT and CDR2 YYREEE (reference sequence). Trimming removed 1 base from V and 6 bases from J, with 19 bases in between. This CDR3 has 16 amino acids. The CDR3 coding sequence is TGTGCCAGCAGCTTGCCGGGCGGCTGGGGGCGGGATGGCTACACCTTC. Its translation: CASSLPGGWGRDGYTF. The full variable domain, completed using reference TRBV5-4 and TRBJ1-2, is ETGVTQSPTHLIKTRGQQVTLRCSSQSGHNTVSWYQQALGQGPQFIFQYYREEENGRGNFPPRFSGLQFPNYSSELNVNALELDDSALYLCASSLPGGWGRDGYTFGSGTRLTVV.